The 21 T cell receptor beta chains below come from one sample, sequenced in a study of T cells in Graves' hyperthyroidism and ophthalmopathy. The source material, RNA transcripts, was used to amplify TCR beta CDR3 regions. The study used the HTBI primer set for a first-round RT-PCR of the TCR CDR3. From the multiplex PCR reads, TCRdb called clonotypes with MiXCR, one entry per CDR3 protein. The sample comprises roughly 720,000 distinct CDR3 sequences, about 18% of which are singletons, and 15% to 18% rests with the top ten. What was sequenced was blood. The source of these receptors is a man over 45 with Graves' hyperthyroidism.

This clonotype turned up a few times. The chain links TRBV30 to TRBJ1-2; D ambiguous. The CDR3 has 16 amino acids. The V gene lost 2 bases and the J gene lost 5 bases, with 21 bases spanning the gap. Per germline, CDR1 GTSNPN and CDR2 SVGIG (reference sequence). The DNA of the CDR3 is TGTGCCTGGAGTCTATCGTACAGAGGACTTTATTATGGCTACACCTTC. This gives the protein CAWSLSYRGLYYGYTF.

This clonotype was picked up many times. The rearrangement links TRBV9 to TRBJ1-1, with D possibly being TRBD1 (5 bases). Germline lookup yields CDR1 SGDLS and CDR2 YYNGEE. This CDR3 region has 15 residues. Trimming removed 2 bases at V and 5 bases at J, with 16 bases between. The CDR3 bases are TGTGCCAGCAGCGTTATCCAGGGAGTATTTACTGAAGCTTTCTTT. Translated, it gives CASSVIQGVFTEAFF.

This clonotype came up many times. The CDR3 sequence is CASTPSGKETQYF. Here the CDR3 DNA reads TGTGCCAGCACCCCGAGCGGAAAAGAGACCCAGTACTTC. The V and J genes are TRBV6-5 and TRBJ2-5; a possible D gene is TRBD2 (5 bases). Trimming shortened V by 7 bases and J by 3 bases, and 12 bases separated the two germline ends. The germline V gene has CDR1 MNHEY and CDR2 SVGAGI. This CDR3 comprises 13 residues.

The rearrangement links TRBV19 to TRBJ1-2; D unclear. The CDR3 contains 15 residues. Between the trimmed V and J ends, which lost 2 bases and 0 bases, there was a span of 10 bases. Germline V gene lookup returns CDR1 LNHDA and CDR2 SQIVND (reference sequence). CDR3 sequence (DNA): TGTGCCAGTAGTATAAAGGACGGCCCTAACTATGGCTACACCTTC. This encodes CASSIKDGPNYGYTF.

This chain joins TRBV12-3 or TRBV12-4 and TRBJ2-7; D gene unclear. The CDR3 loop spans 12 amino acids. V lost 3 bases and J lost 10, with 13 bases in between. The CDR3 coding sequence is TGTGCCAGCAGTTTTGTCGACACAGAACAGTACTTC. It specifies CASSFVDTEQYF.

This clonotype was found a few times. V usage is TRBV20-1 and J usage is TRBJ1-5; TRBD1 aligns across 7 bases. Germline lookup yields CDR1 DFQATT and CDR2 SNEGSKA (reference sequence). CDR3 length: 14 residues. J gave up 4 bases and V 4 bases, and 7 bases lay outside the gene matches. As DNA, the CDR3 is TGCAGTGCTACCAGGGACAGTTTTAATCAGCCCCAGCATTTT. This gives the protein CSATRDSFNQPQHF.

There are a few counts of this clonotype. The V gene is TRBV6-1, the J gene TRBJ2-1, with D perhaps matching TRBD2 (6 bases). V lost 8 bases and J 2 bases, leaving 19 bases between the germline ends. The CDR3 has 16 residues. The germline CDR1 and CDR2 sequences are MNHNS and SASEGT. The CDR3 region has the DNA TGTGCCAGCGTGTCGGTGGGCGGGGCCCCCTACAATGAGCAGTTCTTC. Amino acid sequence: CASVSVGGAPYNEQFF.

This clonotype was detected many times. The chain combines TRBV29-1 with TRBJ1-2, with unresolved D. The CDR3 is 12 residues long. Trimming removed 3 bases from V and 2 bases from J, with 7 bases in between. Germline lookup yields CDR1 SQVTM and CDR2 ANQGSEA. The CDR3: CSVDVGNYGYTF. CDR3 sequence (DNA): TGCAGCGTTGATGTCGGCAACTATGGCTACACCTTC.

CDR3 nucleotide sequence: TGCAGCGTTGTCTTAGCGGGGGGGTCGGCCTACGAGCAGTACTTC. Amino acid sequence: CSVVLAGGSAYEQYF. The chain recombines TRBV29-1 with TRBJ2-7; TRBD2 matches 11 bases. J gave up 2 bases and V 4 bases, and 7 bases lay outside the gene matches. Germline values: CDR1 SQVTM, CDR2 ANQGSEA. The CDR3 extends over 15 amino acids.

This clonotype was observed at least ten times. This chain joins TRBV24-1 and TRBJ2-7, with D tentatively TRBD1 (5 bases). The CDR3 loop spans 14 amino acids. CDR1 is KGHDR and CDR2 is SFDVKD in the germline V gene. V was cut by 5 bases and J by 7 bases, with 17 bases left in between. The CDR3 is CATSVSGRAGEQYF. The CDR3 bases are TGTGCCACCAGTGTGTCAGGCAGGGCTGGAGAGCAGTACTTC.

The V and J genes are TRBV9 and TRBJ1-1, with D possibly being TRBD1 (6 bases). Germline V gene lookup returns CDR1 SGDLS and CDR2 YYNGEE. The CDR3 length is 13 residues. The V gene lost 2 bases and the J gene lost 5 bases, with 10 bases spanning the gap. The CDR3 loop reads CASSVGAVTEAFF. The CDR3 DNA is TGTGCCAGCAGCGTGGGGGCCGTAACTGAAGCTTTCTTT.

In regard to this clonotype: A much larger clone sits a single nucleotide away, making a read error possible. The CDR3 coding sequence is TGTGCCAGCTCACCGGGACAGGGGGCGCCTGAAGCTTTCTTT. Protein product: CASSPGQGAPEAFF. The chain employs TRBV18 and TRBJ1-1, with 12 bases identical to TRBD1. CDR1 is KGHSH, CDR2 LQKENI, per germline. Unmatched junction bases numbered 2, after V lost 3 bases and J lost 6 bases. This CDR3 has 14 amino acids.

In DNA form, the CDR3 reads TGCAGCGTTGTGGAGCGGGGGGGCACTGAAGCTTTCTTT. It codes for CSVVERGGTEAFF. V and J are TRBV29-1 and TRBJ1-1; TRBD1 might be the D (5 bases). There are 13 residues in the CDR3. Germline V CDR1 and CDR2: SQVTM, ANQGSEA. The V gene lost 4 bases and the J gene lost 4 bases, with 13 bases spanning the gap.

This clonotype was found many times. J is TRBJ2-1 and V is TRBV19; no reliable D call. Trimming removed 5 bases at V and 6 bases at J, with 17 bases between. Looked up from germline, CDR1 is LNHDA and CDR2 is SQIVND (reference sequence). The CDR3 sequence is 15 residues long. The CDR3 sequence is CASSGQRSPFNEQFF. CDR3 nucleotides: TGTGCCAGTAGTGGGCAACGGTCCCCCTTCAATGAGCAGTTCTTC. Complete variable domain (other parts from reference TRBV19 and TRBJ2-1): DGGITQSPKYLFRKEGQNVTLSCEQNLNHDAMYWYRQDPGQGLRLIYYSQIVNDFQKGDIAEGYSVSREKKESFPLTVTSAQKNPTAFYLCASSGQRSPFNEQFFGPGTRLTVL.

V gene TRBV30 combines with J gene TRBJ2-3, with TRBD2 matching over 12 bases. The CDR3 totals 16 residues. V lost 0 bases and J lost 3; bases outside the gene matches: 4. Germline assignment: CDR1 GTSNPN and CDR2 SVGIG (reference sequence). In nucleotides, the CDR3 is TGTGCCTGGAGTGTACGGCTAGCGGGAGGGACAGATACGCAGTATTTT. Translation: CAWSVRLAGGTDTQYF.

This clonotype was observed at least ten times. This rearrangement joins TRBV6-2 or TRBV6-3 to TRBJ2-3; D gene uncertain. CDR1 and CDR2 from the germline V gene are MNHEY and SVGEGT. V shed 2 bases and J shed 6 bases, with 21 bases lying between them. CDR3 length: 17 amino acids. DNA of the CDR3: TGTGCCAGCAGTTACAGGCCGCATTATGAGGCAGGTGATACGCAGTATTTT. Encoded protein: CASSYRPHYEAGDTQYF.

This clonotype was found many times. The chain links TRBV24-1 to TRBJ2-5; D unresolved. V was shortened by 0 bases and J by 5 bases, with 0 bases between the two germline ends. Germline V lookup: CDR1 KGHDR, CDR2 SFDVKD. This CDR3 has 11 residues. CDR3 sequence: CATSDLETQYF. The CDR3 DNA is TGTGCCACCAGTGATTTGGAGACCCAGTACTTC.

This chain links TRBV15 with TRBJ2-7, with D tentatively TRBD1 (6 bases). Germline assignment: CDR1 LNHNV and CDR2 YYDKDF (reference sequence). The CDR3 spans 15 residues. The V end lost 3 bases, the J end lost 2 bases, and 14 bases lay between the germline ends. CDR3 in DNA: TGTGCCACCAGCAGTGGGGGCGGAGGAGCCTACGAGCAGTACTTC. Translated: CATSSGGGGAYEQYF.

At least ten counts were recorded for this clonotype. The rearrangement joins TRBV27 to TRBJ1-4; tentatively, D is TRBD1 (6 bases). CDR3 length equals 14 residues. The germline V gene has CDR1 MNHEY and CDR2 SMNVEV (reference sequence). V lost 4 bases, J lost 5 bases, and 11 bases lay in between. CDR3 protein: CASSYTGFNEKLFF. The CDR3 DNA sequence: TGTGCCAGCAGTTACACAGGGTTCAATGAAAAACTGTTTTTT. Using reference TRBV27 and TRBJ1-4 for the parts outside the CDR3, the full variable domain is EAQVTQNPRYLITVTGKKLTVTCSQNMNHEYMSWYRQDPGLGLRQIYYSMNVEVTDKGDVPEGYKVSRKEKRNFPLILESPSPNQTSLYFCASSYTGFNEKLFFGSGTQLSVL.

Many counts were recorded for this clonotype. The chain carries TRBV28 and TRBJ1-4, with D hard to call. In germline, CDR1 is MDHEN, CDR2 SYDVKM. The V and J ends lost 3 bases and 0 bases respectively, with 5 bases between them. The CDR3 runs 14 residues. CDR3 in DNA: TGTGCCAGCAGTTTCGTCACAACTAATGAAAAACTGTTTTTT. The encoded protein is CASSFVTTNEKLFF.

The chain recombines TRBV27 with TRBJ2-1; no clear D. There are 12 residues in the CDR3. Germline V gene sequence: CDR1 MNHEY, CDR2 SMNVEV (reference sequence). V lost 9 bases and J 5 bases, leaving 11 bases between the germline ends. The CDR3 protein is CASARANNEQFF. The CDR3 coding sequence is TGTGCCAGTGCACGGGCGAACAATGAGCAGTTCTTC.